This section outlines one TCR beta chain sequence together with its context. Its specificity is not known. This entry is derived from a study of a mutant IDH1 vaccine in newly diagnosed glioma. In the study overall: Eight vaccine doses were administered to patients at weeks 1, 3, 5, 7, 11, 15, 19 and 23. Standard pretreatment was either radiotherapy, temozolomide, or, for most, radiochemotherapy with temozolomide. Findings and limits, study-wide: Vaccine-induced responses were seen in less than 95% of patients, spanning several MHC alleles.

This table comes from immunoSEQ multiplex PCR, and its TCRdb copy is limited to in-frame clones, with some not included. Of 65,000 or so clones in the sample, around 83% were seen once. This CDR3 has 15 residues. Per germline, CDR1 SGHNT and CDR2 YYREEE (reference sequence). Trimming removed 4 bases from V and 1 base from J, with 15 bases in between. Described time point: week 23, last vaccination. Topical imiquimod accompanied each vaccine dose, which consisted of 300 ug of mutant IDH1 20-mer peptide. The J gene is TRBJ2-7, the V gene TRBV5-4, with D perhaps TRBD1 (7 bases). This sequence originates from a man aged 25 to 45 with glioma. The source material was PBMCs, sampled from a glioma patient whose treatment included an IDH1 peptide vaccine. The CDR3 bases are TGTGCCAGCAGCCCCCGCGCAGGGGGGTCCTACGAGCAGTACTTC. It codes for CASSPRAGGSYEQYF.